This entry lists 31 T cell receptor beta chains sequenced from one sample in a study of blood T cell repertoires in COVID-19. Produced via immunoSEQ multiplex PCR; TCRdb's table is partial and in-frame only. The data contain some 64,000 clones, roughly two thirds of them singletons. The sample comprised PBMCs or T cells enriched from blood (not recorded which). Every receptor here comes from a woman aged 60-70 years who had been exposed to COVID-19.

The J gene is TRBJ2-5, the V gene TRBV29-1; no reliable D call. CDR3 size: 13 residues. V dropped 7 bases and J dropped 5 bases, with 17 bases sitting between them. The germline gives CDR1 SQVTM, CDR2 ANQGSEA. The CDR3 is CSGSTPMRETQYF. As DNA, the CDR3 is TGCAGCGGATCGACCCCGATGAGGGAGACCCAGTACTTC.

J is TRBJ1-2 and V is TRBV19; 10 bases match TRBD1. V lost 9 bases to trimming and J lost 8 bases; unmatched junction nucleotides: 21. CDR3 length: 17 amino acids. CDR1 is LNHDA, CDR2 SQIVND, per germline (reference sequence). For the CDR3, the DNA is TGTGCCAGCAGAACCCCGGGACAGGGGCTAAAATTCCGGGGCTACACCTTC. Amino acid sequence: CASRTPGQGLKFRGYTF.

The chain is built from TRBV2 and TRBJ1-1; 7 nucleotides align to TRBD1. Germline V gene lookup returns CDR1 SNHLY and CDR2 FYNNEI. V was clipped by 6 bases and J by 0 bases; unmatched bases: 7. The CDR3 totals 15 residues. For the CDR3, the DNA is TGTGCCAGCAGGCCGTTGACAGGGCTGAACACTGAAGCTTTCTTT. As protein: CASRPLTGLNTEAFF.

The sample holds one count of this clone. The CDR3 nucleotides are TGCAGCGTGAGCCACCTACAGGGAGGGGAAGCTTTCTTT. This translates into CSVSHLQGGEAFF. V and J are TRBV29-1 and TRBJ1-1; TRBD1 is a possible D gene (6 bases). V was pared by 6 bases and J by 8 bases, with 19 bases between. CDR1 and CDR2 (germline): SQVTM, ANQGSEA. The length of the CDR3 is 13 residues.

This clone was detected only once. V is TRBV6-5 and J is TRBJ2-2; D is unresolved. The CDR3 runs 15 residues. In germline, CDR1 is MNHEY, CDR2 SVGAGI. V shed 5 bases and J shed 1 base, with 11 bases lying between them. In nucleotides, the CDR3 is TGTGCCAGCAGTATTACCACAGAGAACACCGGGGAGCTGTTTTTT. Its protein is CASSITTENTGELFF.

The CDR3: CASSFPQNGQETQYF. DNA for the CDR3: TGTGCCAGCAGTTTCCCACAAAACGGGCAAGAGACCCAGTACTTC. The rearrangement links TRBV6-2 or TRBV6-3 to TRBJ2-5; D unclear. The V gene lost 4 bases and the J gene lost 2 bases, with 14 bases spanning the gap. The CDR3 length is 15 residues. The germline V gene encodes CDR1 MNHEY and CDR2 SVGEGT.

The gene calls are TRBV27 and TRBJ1-5; the D is unclear. The V end lost 5 bases, the J end lost 2 bases, and 10 bases lay between the germline ends. CDR1 is MNHEY, CDR2 SMNVEV, per germline (reference sequence). This CDR3 is built from 14 residues. DNA for the CDR3: TGTGCCAGCAGTGCGGAGGTGCGCAATCAGCCCCAGCATTTT. Its translation: CASSAEVRNQPQHF.

This clone was picked up a small number of times. V and J are TRBV7-7 and TRBJ2-5; 10 nucleotides align to TRBD2. The length of the CDR3 is 16 residues. Germline V gene lookup returns CDR1 SSHAT and CDR2 FNYEAQ (reference sequence). V lost 5 bases, J lost 5 bases, and 11 bases stayed unmatched. The CDR3 reads CASSAQGLAIWETQYF. CDR3 nucleotides: TGTGCCAGCAGCGCGCAGGGACTAGCGATCTGGGAGACCCAGTACTTC. Complete variable domain (other parts from reference TRBV7-7 and TRBJ2-5): GAGVSQSPRYKVTKRGQDVTLRCDPISSHATLYWYQQALGQGPEFLTYFNYEAQPDKSGLPSDRFSAERPEGSISTLTIQRTEQRDSAMYRCASSAQGLAIWETQYFGPGTRLLVL.

The chain joins TRBV6-5 to TRBJ2-2; maybe TRBD2 (5 bases). Germline V gene data show CDR1 as MNHEY and CDR2 as SVGAGI. V was cut by 4 bases and J by 3 bases, with 6 bases left in between. The CDR3 loop spans 13 amino acids. For the CDR3, the DNA is TGTGCCAGCAGTTTCGGGGACACCGGGGAGCTGTTTTTT. This codes for CASSFGDTGELFF.

Written as DNA, the CDR3 is TGTGCCAGTAGTATTACGGGGAATCAGCCCCAGCATTTT. Translation gives CASSITGNQPQHF. The V call is TRBV19, the J call TRBJ1-5; no clear D gene. The V gene's germline CDR1 is LNHDA and CDR2 SQIVND (reference sequence). V lost 3 bases and J lost 4, with 7 bases in between. This CDR3 has 13 residues.

The CDR3 nucleotides are TGTGCCAGCAGCGTGGGACAGGGTATGGAGACCCAGTACTTC. It is translated as CASSVGQGMETQYF. The chain carries TRBV9 and TRBJ2-5, with 9 bases aligning to TRBD1. V was clipped by 2 bases and J by 5 bases; unmatched bases: 4. The CDR3 sequence is 14 residues long. Germline loops: CDR1 SGDLS, CDR2 YYNGEE.

The chain has TRBV19 and TRBJ2-2, with TRBD1 as a possible D gene (6 bases). V lost 3 bases and J 6 bases, leaving 20 bases between the germline ends. CDR1 and CDR2 from the germline V gene are LNHDA and SQIVND (reference sequence). The CDR3 spans 17 residues. CDR3 in amino acids: CASSIITPRGEAGELFF. The CDR3 DNA is TGTGCCAGTAGTATTATTACCCCCAGGGGAGAAGCCGGGGAGCTGTTTTTT.

The V call is TRBV7-9, the J call TRBJ2-1; 14 bases match TRBD2. Germline CDR1 and CDR2: SEHNR and FQNEAQ (reference sequence). This CDR3 has 16 amino acids. The V and J ends lost 5 bases and 12 bases, in that order; junction bases with no gene match: 12. This chain's CDR3 is CASSPKTSGGASWQFF. The CDR3 DNA reads TGTGCCAGCAGCCCTAAGACTAGCGGGGGGGCCTCGTGGCAGTTCTTC.

This clone was seen more than once but under ten times. This chain connects TRBV5-8 to TRBJ1-6; 8 bases match TRBD1. The trim removed 4 bases at V and 9 bases at J, leaving 9 bases unmatched. There are 15 residues in the CDR3. Germline CDR1 and CDR2: SGHTS and YDEGEE. In DNA form, the CDR3 reads TGTGCCAGCAGCCTTACAGGGGGTAGGATTTCACCCCTCCACTTT. Encoded protein: CASSLTGGRISPLHF.

The rearrangement joins TRBV19 to TRBJ2-1; no clear D gene. The CDR3 extends over 17 amino acids. Germline assignment: CDR1 LNHDA and CDR2 SQIVND (reference sequence). Between the trimmed V and J ends, which lost 4 bases and 0 bases, there was a span of 16 bases. The CDR3 reads CASSRPTPLSSYNEQFF. CDR3 nucleotides: TGTGCCAGTAGTAGACCGACACCTTTAAGCTCCTACAATGAGCAGTTCTTC.

The J gene is TRBJ1-1, the V gene TRBV5-1, with D possibly matching TRBD1 (5 bases). Deletions cut 1 base from V and 2 bases from J, with 9 bases between. CDR3 length equals 14 residues. Germline CDR1 SGHRS, CDR2 YFSETQ. CDR3 DNA: TGCGCCAGCAGCTTGCTCGGGACTAACACTGAAGCTTTCTTT. It yields the protein CASSLLGTNTEAFF. Filled out from reference TRBV5-1 and TRBJ1-1, the complete variable domain reads KAGVTQTPRYLIKTRGQQVTLSCSPISGHRSVSWYQQTPGQGLQFLFEYFSETQRNKGNFPGRFSGRQFSNSRSEMNVSTLELGDSALYLCASSLLGTNTEAFFGQGTRLTVV.

This clone was observed a handful of times. The chain joins TRBV5-5 to TRBJ1-2; 8 bases are shared with TRBD1. The CDR3 has 15 amino acids. Germline V CDR1 and CDR2: SGHKS, YYEKEE (reference sequence). The trim removed 4 bases at V and 2 bases at J, leaving 7 bases unmatched. CDR3 region: CASSDTGTGNYGYTF. The CDR3 coding sequence is TGTGCCAGCAGCGACACCGGGACAGGAAACTATGGCTACACCTTC.

This clone was detected many times. This rearrangement joins TRBV29-1 to TRBJ1-1, with 7 bases matching TRBD1. There are 18 residues in the CDR3. CDR1 and CDR2 from the germline V gene are SQVTM and ANQGSEA. The V and J ends lost 7 bases and 5 bases, in that order; junction bases with no gene match: 25. The CDR3 is CSAPQIPVKGARRTEAFF. The CDR3 bases are TGCAGCGCCCCGCAAATCCCGGTTAAGGGGGCAAGGCGGACTGAAGCTTTCTTT.

The V gene is TRBV20-1, the J gene TRBJ1-4, with no clear D. The CDR3 has 14 amino acids. Trimming left V 3 bases short and J 2 bases short, with 10 bases between. Germline values: CDR1 DFQATT, CDR2 SNEGSKA (reference sequence). The CDR3 loop reads CSASLGHTNEKLFF. As DNA, the CDR3 is TGCAGTGCTAGTTTGGGCCATACTAATGAAAAACTGTTTTTT.

This chain uses TRBV10-3 with TRBJ2-7; 10 bases line up with TRBD1. The germline CDR1 and CDR2 sequences are ENHRY and SYGVKD. The CDR3 is made up of 15 amino acids. The trim removed 6 bases at V and 3 bases at J, leaving 8 bases unmatched. The CDR3: CAISPGRTGGYEQYF. CDR3 in DNA: TGTGCCATCAGCCCCGGACGGACAGGGGGCTACGAGCAGTACTTC.

The chain has TRBV2 and TRBJ2-3; D uncertain. Trimming removed 4 bases at V and 6 bases at J, with 17 bases between. The germline CDR1 and CDR2 sequences are SNHLY and FYNNEI. The CDR3 runs 15 residues. In DNA, the CDR3 is TGTGCCAGCAGTGCCGGCCATTTATCGCGGGATACGCAGTATTTT. It encodes CASSAGHLSRDTQYF.

This clone appeared a single time. The V call is TRBV28, the J call TRBJ2-2, with D perhaps TRBD2 (7 bases). The CDR3 has 19 residues. Trimming took 8 bases from V and 2 from J, leaving 27 bases between them. In germline, CDR1 is MDHEN, CDR2 SYDVKM. CDR3 loop: CASGGRGWGGGANTGELFF. CDR3 DNA sequence: TGTGCCAGCGGTGGTCGAGGTTGGGGGGGCGGGGCCAACACCGGGGAGCTGTTTTTT.

In its sample, this clone was seen many times. The chain joins TRBV19 to TRBJ2-3; unclear D gene. The CDR3 loop spans 14 amino acids. The germline V gene has CDR1 LNHDA and CDR2 SQIVND (reference sequence). Trimming removed 6 bases from V and 2 bases from J, with 12 bases in between. CDR3 sequence (DNA): TGTGCCAGTAGCCGTAACGGTAACACAGATACGCAGTATTTT. Amino acid sequence: CASSRNGNTDTQYF. Drawing the rest from reference TRBV19 and TRBJ2-3, the complete variable domain is DGGITQSPKYLFRKEGQNVTLSCEQNLNHDAMYWYRQDPGQGLRLIYYSQIVNDFQKGDIAEGYSVSREKKESFPLTVTSAQKNPTAFYLCASSRNGNTDTQYFGPGTRLTVL.

The chain is built from TRBV11-2 and TRBJ1-2, with a tentative D call TRBD1 (6 bases). V was trimmed by 3 bases and J by 4 bases, leaving 9 bases between them. CDR3 size: 13 residues. Germline V gives CDR1 SGHAT, CDR2 FQNNGV. CDR3 protein: CASSFDRTYGYTF. The CDR3 region has the DNA TGTGCCAGCAGCTTCGACAGGACCTATGGCTACACCTTC. The entire variable domain, with the rest obtained from reference TRBV11-2 and TRBJ1-2, is as follows: EAGVAQSPRYKIIEKRQSVAFWCNPISGHATLYWYQQILGQGPKLLIQFQNNGVVDDSQLPKDRFSAERLKGVDSTLKIQPAKLEDSAVYLCASSFDRTYGYTFGSGTRLTVV.

The chain combines TRBV28 with TRBJ2-3, with a weak D call TRBD1 (6 bases). CDR3 length: 13 amino acids. Germline V gives CDR1 MDHEN, CDR2 SYDVKM. Between the trimmed V and J ends, which lost 10 bases and 5 bases, there was a span of 16 bases. This chain's CDR3 is CATRGQYLDTQYF. The CDR3 DNA reads TGTGCCACCAGAGGACAGTACCTAGATACGCAGTATTTT.

The chain combines TRBV9 with TRBJ1-6, with D perhaps TRBD1 (6 bases). The CDR3 is 15 residues long. V lost 2 bases, J lost 9 bases, and 15 bases lay in between. The V gene's germline CDR1 is SGDLS and CDR2 YYNGEE. CDR3 region: CASSVEGRGGSPLHF. DNA for the CDR3: TGTGCCAGCAGCGTCGAGGGCAGGGGCGGTTCACCCCTCCACTTT.

This sequence joins TRBV19 and TRBJ2-5; D ambiguous. The CDR3 length is 13 residues. Trimming removed 3 bases at V and 2 bases at J, with 7 bases between. The germline V gene has CDR1 LNHDA and CDR2 SQIVND (reference sequence). CDR3 sequence reads: CASSIHGQETQYF. In nucleotides, the CDR3 is TGTGCCAGTAGTATTCACGGTCAAGAGACCCAGTACTTC. The whole variable domain, remainder taken from reference TRBV19 and TRBJ2-5, is DGGITQSPKYLFRKEGQNVTLSCEQNLNHDAMYWYRQDPGQGLRLIYYSQIVNDFQKGDIAEGYSVSREKKESFPLTVTSAQKNPTAFYLCASSIHGQETQYFGPGTRLLVL.

The rearrangement uses TRBV5-8 and TRBJ1-5; no definite D call. Looked up from germline, CDR1 is SGHTS and CDR2 is YDEGEE. V was shortened by 4 bases and J by 5 bases, with 16 bases between the two germline ends. The CDR3 spans 15 residues. For the CDR3, the DNA is TGTGCCAGCAGCGGAGACGGGTCACCATATCAGCCCCAGCATTTT. Translated: CASSGDGSPYQPQHF.

CDR3 nucleotide sequence: TGTGCCAGCAGCCTCCGACAGGGGTGGGACACTGAAGCTTTCTTT. Protein: CASSLRQGWDTEAFF. V usage is TRBV7-2 and J usage is TRBJ1-1, with 8 bases matching TRBD1. Germline V gene sequence: CDR1 SGHTA, CDR2 FQGNSA. V lost 5 bases and J lost 3; bases outside the gene matches: 8. CDR3 size: 15 residues.

This sequence joins TRBV4-2 and TRBJ1-6, with unresolved D. The CDR3 sequence is 14 residues long. Germline loops: CDR1 LGHNA, CDR2 YNFKEQ. Trimming stripped 2 bases from V and 8 bases from J, with 10 bases between. This chain's CDR3 is CASSQFQQDSPLHF. For the CDR3, the DNA is TGTGCCAGCAGCCAATTTCAGCAGGATTCACCCCTCCACTTT.

The chain couples TRBV12-3 or TRBV12-4 to TRBJ1-2, with 7 bases fitting TRBD1. After removal of 5 bases from V and 7 bases from J, the junction contained 4 bases not matched to a gene. This CDR3 has 12 residues. The CDR3: CASSDRVRGYTF. DNA of the CDR3: TGTGCCAGCAGTGACAGGGTCCGTGGCTACACCTTC.